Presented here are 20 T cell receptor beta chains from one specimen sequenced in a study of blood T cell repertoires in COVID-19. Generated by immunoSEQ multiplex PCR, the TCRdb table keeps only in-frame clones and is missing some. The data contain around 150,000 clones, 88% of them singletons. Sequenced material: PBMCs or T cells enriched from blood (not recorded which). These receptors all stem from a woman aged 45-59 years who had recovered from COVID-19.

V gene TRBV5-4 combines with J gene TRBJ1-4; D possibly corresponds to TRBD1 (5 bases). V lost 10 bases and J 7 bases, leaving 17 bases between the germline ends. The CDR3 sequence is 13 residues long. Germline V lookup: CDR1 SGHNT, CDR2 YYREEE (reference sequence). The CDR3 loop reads CAAQGARSEKLFF. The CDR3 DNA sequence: TGTGCCGCTCAAGGGGCACGGAGTGAAAAACTGTTTTTT.

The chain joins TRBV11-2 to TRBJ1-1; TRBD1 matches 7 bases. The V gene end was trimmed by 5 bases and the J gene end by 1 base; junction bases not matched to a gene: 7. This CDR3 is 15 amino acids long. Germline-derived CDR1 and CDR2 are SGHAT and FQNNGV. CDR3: CASSTTTGRNTEAFF. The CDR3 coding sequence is TGTGCCAGCAGCACGACGACAGGGCGGAACACTGAAGCTTTCTTT.

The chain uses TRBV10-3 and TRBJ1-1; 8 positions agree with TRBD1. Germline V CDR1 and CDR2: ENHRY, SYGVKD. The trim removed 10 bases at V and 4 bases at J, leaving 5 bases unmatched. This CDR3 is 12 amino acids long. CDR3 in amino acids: CATATGGTEAFF. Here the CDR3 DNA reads TGTGCCACAGCAACAGGGGGCACTGAAGCTTTCTTT.

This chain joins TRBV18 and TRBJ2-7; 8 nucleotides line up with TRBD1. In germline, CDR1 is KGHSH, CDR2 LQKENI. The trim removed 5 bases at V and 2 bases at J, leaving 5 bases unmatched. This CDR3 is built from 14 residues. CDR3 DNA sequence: TGTGCCAGCTCAGGGGAGACAGGGGCCTACGAGCAGTACTTC. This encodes CASSGETGAYEQYF. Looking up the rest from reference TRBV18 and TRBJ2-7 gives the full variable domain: NAGVMQNPRHLVRRRGQEARLRCSPMKGHSHVYWYRQLPEEGLKFMVYLQKENIIDESGMPKERFSAEFPKEGPSILRIQQVVRGDSAAYFCASSGETGAYEQYFGPGTRLTVT.

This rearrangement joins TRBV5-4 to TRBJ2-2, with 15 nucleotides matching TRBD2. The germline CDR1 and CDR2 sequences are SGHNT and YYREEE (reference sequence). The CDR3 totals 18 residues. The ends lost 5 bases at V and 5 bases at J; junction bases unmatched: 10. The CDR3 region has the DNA TGTGCCAGCAGTTTAGGACTAGCGGGGGGGCCACGGACCGGGGAGCTGTTTTTT. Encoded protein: CASSLGLAGGPRTGELFF.

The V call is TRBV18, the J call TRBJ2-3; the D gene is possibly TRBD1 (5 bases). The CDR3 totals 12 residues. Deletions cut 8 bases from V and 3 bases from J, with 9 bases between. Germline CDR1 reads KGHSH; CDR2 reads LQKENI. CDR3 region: CASQGITDTQYF. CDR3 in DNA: TGTGCCAGCCAGGGAATAACAGATACGCAGTATTTT.

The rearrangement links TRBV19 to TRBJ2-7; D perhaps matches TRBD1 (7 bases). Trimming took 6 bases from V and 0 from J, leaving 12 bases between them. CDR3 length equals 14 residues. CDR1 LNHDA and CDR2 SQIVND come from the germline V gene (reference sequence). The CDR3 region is CASRAGQSSYEQYF. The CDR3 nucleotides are TGTGCCAGTAGGGCGGGACAGAGCTCCTACGAGCAGTACTTC.

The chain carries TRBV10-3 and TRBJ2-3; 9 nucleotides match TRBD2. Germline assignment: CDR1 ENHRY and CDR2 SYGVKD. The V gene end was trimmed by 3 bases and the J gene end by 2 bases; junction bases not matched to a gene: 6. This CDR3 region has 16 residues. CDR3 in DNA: TGTGCCATCAGTGATATGGGCGGGGGGGCCACAGATACGCAGTATTTT. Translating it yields CAISDMGGGATDTQYF.

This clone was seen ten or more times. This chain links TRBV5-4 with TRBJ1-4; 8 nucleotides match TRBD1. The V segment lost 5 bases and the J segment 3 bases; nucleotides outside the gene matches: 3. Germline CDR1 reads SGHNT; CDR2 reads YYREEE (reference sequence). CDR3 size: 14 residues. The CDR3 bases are TGTGCCAGCAGTGGACAGGGCCCTAATGAAAAACTGTTTTTT. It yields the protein CASSGQGPNEKLFF.

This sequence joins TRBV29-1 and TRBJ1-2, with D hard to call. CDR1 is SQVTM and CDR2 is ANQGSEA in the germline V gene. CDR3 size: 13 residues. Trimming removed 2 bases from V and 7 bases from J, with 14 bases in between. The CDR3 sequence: CSVEPPGIRGYTF. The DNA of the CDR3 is TGCAGCGTTGAACCCCCCGGGATTCGTGGCTACACCTTC.

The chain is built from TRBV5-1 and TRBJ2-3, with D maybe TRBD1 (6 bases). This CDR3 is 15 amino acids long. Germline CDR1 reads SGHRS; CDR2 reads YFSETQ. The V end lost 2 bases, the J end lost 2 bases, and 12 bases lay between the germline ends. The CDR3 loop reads CASSFGSGVTDTQYF. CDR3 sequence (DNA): TGCGCCAGCAGCTTCGGTTCAGGGGTCACAGATACGCAGTATTTT.

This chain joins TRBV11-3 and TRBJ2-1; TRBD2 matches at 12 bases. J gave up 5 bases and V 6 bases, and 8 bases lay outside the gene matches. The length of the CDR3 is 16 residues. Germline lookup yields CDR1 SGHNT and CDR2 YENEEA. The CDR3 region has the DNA TGTGCCAGCAGTCTACAACTAGCGGGGGGTAACAATGAGCAGTTCTTC. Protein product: CASSLQLAGGNNEQFF.

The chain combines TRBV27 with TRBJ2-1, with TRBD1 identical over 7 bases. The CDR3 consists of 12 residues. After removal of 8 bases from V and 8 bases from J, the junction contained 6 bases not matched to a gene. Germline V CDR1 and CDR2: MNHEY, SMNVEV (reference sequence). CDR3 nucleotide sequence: TGTGCCAGCTTAGGGGGCGGTTATGAGCAGTTCTTC. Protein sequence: CASLGGGYEQFF.

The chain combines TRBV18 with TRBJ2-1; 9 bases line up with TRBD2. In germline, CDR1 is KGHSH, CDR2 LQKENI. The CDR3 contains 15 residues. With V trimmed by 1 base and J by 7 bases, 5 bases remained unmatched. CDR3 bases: TGTGCCAGCTCACCACTAGCGGGGGCCGAAAATGAGCAGTTCTTC. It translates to CASSPLAGAENEQFF.

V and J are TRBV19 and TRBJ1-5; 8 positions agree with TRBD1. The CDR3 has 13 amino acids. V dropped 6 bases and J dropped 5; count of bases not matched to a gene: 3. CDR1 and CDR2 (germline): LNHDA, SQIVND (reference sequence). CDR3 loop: CASSPQGDQPQHF. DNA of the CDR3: TGTGCCAGTAGCCCACAGGGGGATCAGCCCCAGCATTTT.

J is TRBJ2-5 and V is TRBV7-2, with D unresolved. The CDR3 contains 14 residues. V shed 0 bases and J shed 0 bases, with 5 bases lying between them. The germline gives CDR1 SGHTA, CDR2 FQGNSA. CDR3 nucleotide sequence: TGTGCCAGCAGCTTAGCAGCGTACCAAGAGACCCAGTACTTC. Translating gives CASSLAAYQETQYF.

The CDR3 loop is CASTLSETQYF. The CDR3 DNA reads as TGTGCCAGCACCCTGAGCGAGACCCAGTACTTC. The rearrangement links TRBV2 to TRBJ2-5; no definite D call. This CDR3 is 11 amino acids long. V was shortened by 7 bases and J by 5 bases, with 8 bases between the two germline ends. Germline lookup yields CDR1 SNHLY and CDR2 FYNNEI.

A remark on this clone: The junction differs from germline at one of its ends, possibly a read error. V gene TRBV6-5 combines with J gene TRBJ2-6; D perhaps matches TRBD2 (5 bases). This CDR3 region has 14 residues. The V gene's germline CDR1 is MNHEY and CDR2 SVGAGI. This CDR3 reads CASSPGSGANVLTF. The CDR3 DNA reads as TGTGCCAGCAGTCCGGGGTCTGGAGCCAACGTCCTGACTTTC.

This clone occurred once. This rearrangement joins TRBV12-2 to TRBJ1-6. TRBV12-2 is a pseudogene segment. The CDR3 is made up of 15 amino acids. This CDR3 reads CASRLRELVESPLHF. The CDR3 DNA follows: TGTGCAAGTCGCTTGAGGGAACTCGTGGAATCACCCCTCCACTTT.

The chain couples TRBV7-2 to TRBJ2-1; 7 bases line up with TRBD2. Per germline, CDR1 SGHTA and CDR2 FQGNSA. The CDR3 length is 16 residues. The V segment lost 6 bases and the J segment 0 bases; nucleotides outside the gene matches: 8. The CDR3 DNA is TGTGCCAGCAGACTTAGCGGGTCTAGCTCCTACAATGAGCAGTTCTTC. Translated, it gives CASRLSGSSSYNEQFF.